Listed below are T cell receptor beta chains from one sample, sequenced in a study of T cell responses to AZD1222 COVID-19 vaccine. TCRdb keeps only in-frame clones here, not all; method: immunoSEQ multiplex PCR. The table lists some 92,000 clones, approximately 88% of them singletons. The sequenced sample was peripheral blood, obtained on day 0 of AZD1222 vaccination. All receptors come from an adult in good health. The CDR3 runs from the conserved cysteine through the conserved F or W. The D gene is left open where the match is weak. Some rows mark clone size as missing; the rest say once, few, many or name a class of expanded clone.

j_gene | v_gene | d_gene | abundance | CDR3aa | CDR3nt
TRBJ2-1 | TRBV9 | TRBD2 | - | CASSLTPTSGRPNEQFF | TGTGCCAGCAGCTTGACCCCGACTAGCGGGAGACCGAATGAGCAGTTCTTC
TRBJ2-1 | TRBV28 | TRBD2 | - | CASSLKEAGTNNEQFF | TGTGCCAGCAGTTTAAAGGAGGCCGGGACTAACAATGAGCAGTTCTTC
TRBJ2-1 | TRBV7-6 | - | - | CASSLAGVDEQFF | TGTGCCAGCAGCTTAGCGGGGGTTGATGAGCAGTTCTTC
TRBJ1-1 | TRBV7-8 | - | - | CASIQGGSVNTEAFF | TGTGCCAGCATCCAAGGTGGGTCAGTAAACACTGAAGCTTTCTTT
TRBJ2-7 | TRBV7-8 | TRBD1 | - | CASSPLTGTSYEQYF | TGTGCCAGCAGCCCACTGACAGGGACCTCCTACGAGCAGTACTTC
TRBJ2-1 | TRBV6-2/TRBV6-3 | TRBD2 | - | CASSPGTSGRVNEQFF | TGTGCCAGCAGTCCCGGGACTAGCGGGAGGGTGAATGAGCAGTTCTTC
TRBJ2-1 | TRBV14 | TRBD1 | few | CASSHRVGQFYNEQFF | TGTGCCAGCAGCCATCGAGTGGGACAGTTCTACAATGAGCAGTTCTTC
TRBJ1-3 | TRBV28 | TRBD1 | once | CASSPGTVSGNTIYF | TGTGCCAGCAGTCCTGGGACAGTCTCTGGAAACACCATATATTTT
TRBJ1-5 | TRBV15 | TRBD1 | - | CATSRTGGNQPQHF | TGTGCCACCAGCAGGACAGGGGGCAATCAGCCCCAGCATTTT
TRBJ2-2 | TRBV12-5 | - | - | CASGGSTGELFF | TGTGCTAGTGGGGGGAGCACCGGGGAGCTGTTTTTT
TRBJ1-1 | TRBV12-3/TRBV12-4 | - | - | CASSFQLNTEAFF | TGTGCCAGCAGTTTCCAATTGAACACTGAAGCTTTCTTT
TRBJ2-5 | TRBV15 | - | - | CATSGARGETQYF | TGTGCCACCAGCGGAGCTAGAGGAGAGACCCAGTACTTC
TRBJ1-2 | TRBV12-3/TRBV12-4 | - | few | CASSLDNYGYTF | TGTGCCAGCAGCCTCGATAACTATGGCTACACCTTC
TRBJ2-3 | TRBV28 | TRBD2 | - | CASSATSLTDTQYF | TGTGCCAGCAGCGCGACTAGCTTGACAGATACGCAGTATTTT
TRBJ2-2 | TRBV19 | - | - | CASSIVGLTGELFF | TGTGCCAGTAGTATAGTAGGCCTCACCGGGGAGCTGTTTTTT
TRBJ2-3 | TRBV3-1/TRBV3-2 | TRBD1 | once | CASSLLGTGGTDTQYF | TGTGCCAGCAGCCTACTCGGGACAGGGGGCACAGATACGCAGTATTTT
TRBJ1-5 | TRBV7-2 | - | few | CASSSYGQNQPQHF | TGTGCCAGCAGCTCATATGGACAGAATCAGCCCCAGCATTTT
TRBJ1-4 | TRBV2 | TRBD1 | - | CASSPVGTGLNEKLFF | TGTGCCAGCAGTCCGGTTGGGACAGGCCTTAATGAAAAACTGTTTTTT
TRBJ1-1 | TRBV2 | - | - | CASSDGAGAEAFF | TGTGCCAGCAGTGACGGGGCGGGCGCTGAAGCTTTCTTT
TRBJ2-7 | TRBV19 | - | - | CASSKGIASYEQYF | TGTGCCAGTAGTAAGGGAATTGCCTCCTACGAGCAGTACTTC
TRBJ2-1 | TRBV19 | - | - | CASSMGGYYNEQFF | TGTGCCAGTAGTATGGGCGGGTATTACAATGAGCAGTTCTTC
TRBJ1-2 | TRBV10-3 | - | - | CAISAQGSSFDGYTF | TGTGCCATCAGTGCCCAGGGATCATCCTTTGATGGCTACACCTTC
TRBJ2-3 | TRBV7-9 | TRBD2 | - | CASSLAGTRNTDTQYF | TGTGCCAGCAGCCTAGCCGGGACTAGAAACACAGATACGCAGTATTTT
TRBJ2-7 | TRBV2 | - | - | CASSPGLLSYEQYF | TGTGCCAGCAGTCCGGGACTGCTCTCCTACGAGCAGTACTTC
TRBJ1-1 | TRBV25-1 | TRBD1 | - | CASSARDRGLGLPEAFF | TGTGCCAGCAGTGCAAGGGACAGGGGACTTGGTCTGCCTGAAGCTTTCTTT